This T cell receptor beta chain emerged from a study of regulatory T cells in long-lasting Graves disease. Study-wide results and caveats: Persistent disease preferred TRBV28, TRBJ1-2 and TRBJ2-5.

iRepertoire HTBI primers and Arm-PCR of CDR3 regions built TCR beta libraries. From the multiplex PCR reads, TCRdb called clonotypes with MiXCR, one entry per CDR3 protein. This sample has about 350,000 distinct CDR3 sequences, with 16% found just once. As regards this clonotype: The antigen is undetermined. A far larger clone is just one base off, so this is likely a read error.

Time point described: newly diagnosed GD, antithyroid drugs for less than 3 months. The TCR library was prepared using RNA isolated from PBMCs. V was clipped by 4 bases and J by 11 bases, with 26 bases between them. This CDR3 is 16 amino acids long. In addition, the sample was reused for a study of T cells in Graves' hyperthyroidism and ophthalmopathy.

The sample here was peripheral blood mononuclear cells (PBMCs), taken at new diagnosis, from a patient treated with antithyroid drugs. V and J are TRBV12-3 or TRBV12-4 and TRBJ2-5; no clear D. The TCR originated in a man aged 35-49 years with Graves disease. The CDR3 nucleotides are TGTGCCAGCAGTTCCCCGCGGCGGACCTCCTACAATGAGCAGTACTTC. The encoded protein is CASSSPRRTSYNEQYF.